The source of this TCR beta chain is a study of control samples from healthy donors and cancer patients. The length of the CDR3 is 14 residues. Per germline, CDR1 SGHRS and CDR2 YFSETQ. Trimming removed 0 bases from V and 3 bases from J, with 10 bases in between. Libraries were prepared by immunoSEQ multiplex PCR; TCRdb keeps only in-frame clonotypes and omits some of them. Of about 410,000 clones listed, approximately 90% are singletons. The specimen sequenced was PBMCs. This TCR was recovered from a man in his forties with head and neck cancer. V usage is TRBV5-1 and J usage is TRBJ2-7, with D tentatively TRBD1 (5 bases). The CDR3 protein is CASSLAPDSYEQYF. The CDR3 DNA is TGCGCCAGCAGCTTGGCTCCTGACAGCTACGAGCAGTACTTC.